The 19 T cell receptor beta chains in this list originate from one sample, sequenced in a study of control samples from healthy donors and cancer patients. TCRdb keeps only in-frame clones here, not all; method: immunoSEQ multiplex PCR. The sample contains about 130,000 clones, roughly 90% of which appear only once. Sequenced: blood. These TCRs come from a woman aged 45-60 years in good health.

The chain uses TRBV12-3 or TRBV12-4 and TRBJ1-1, with unresolved D. CDR3 length: 11 residues. The V and J ends lost 6 bases and 0 bases respectively, with 2 bases between them. The CDR3 spells CASSVNTEAFF. The CDR3 coding sequence is TGTGCCAGCAGCGTGAACACTGAAGCTTTCTTT.

V usage is TRBV11-2 and J usage is TRBJ2-7; TRBD2 aligns across 10 bases. V lost 2 bases, J lost 6 bases, and 7 bases stayed unmatched. The germline gives CDR1 SGHAT, CDR2 FQNNGV. CDR3 length: 15 amino acids. In nucleotides, the CDR3 is TGTGCCAGCAGCTTACGGACTAGCGGAGGGGCCGAGCAGTACTTC. Its translation is CASSLRTSGGAEQYF.

In its sample, this clone was seen a few times. The chain links TRBV28 to TRBJ1-5, with D perhaps matching TRBD1 (5 bases). The CDR3 is 16 amino acids. V was shortened by 4 bases and J by 2 bases, with 15 bases between the two germline ends. Germline V lookup: CDR1 MDHEN, CDR2 SYDVKM. The CDR3: CASSSRASQGNQPQHF. CDR3 DNA sequence: TGTGCCAGCAGTTCCCGGGCCTCACAGGGCAATCAGCCCCAGCATTTT.

The chain employs TRBV4-2 and TRBJ2-1; D not resolved. The CDR3 runs to 13 residues. CDR1 LGHNA and CDR2 YNFKEQ come from the germline V gene. V was clipped by 1 base and J by 6 bases, with 7 bases between them. CDR3 nucleotide sequence: TGTGCCAGCAGCCAAGGCCTTTCCAATGAGCAGTTCTTC. It is translated as CASSQGLSNEQFF.

The chain joins TRBV27 to TRBJ1-1; D unresolved. The CDR3 is 13 residues long. Trimming stripped 5 bases from V and 0 bases from J, with 7 bases between. CDR1 is MNHEY and CDR2 is SMNVEV in the germline V gene (reference sequence). The CDR3 nucleotides read TGTGCCAGCAGTGACCGATTGAACACTGAAGCTTTCTTT. It is translated as CASSDRLNTEAFF.

The V gene is TRBV25-1, the J gene TRBJ1-2; no reliable D call. The CDR3 covers 14 residues. The germline V gene has CDR1 MGHDK and CDR2 SYGVNS. Between the trimmed V and J ends, which lost 2 bases and 4 bases, there was a span of 11 bases. For the CDR3, the DNA is TGTGCCAGCAGTGAAGCCGGGAGGACCTATGGCTACACCTTC. Translating it yields CASSEAGRTYGYTF.

The V and J genes are TRBV5-1 and TRBJ1-4; D gene unclear. CDR1 is SGHRS, CDR2 YFSETQ, per germline. V lost 4 bases to trimming and J lost 1 base, with 8 bases between them. The CDR3 sequence is 14 residues long. CDR3 amino acids: CASSIDGTNEKLFF. The DNA for the CDR3 is TGCGCCAGCAGCATTGACGGAACTAATGAAAAACTGTTTTTT.

V is TRBV13 and J is TRBJ2-7, with D hard to call. This CDR3 comprises 14 residues. Germline V gives CDR1 PRHDT, CDR2 FYEKMQ (reference sequence). Between the trimmed V and J ends, which lost 1 base and 2 bases, there was a span of 9 bases. This CDR3 is CASSLVTAPYEQYF. CDR3 nucleotides: TGTGCCAGCAGCTTAGTGACTGCTCCCTACGAGCAGTACTTC. Together with reference TRBV13 and TRBJ2-7, the CDR3 gives the full variable domain: AAGVIQSPRHLIKEKRETATLKCYPIPRHDTVYWYQQGPGQDPQFLISFYEKMQSDKGSIPDRFSAQQFSDYHSELNMSSLELGDSALYFCASSLVTAPYEQYFGPGTRLTVT.

The V and J genes are TRBV18 and TRBJ2-3; D may be TRBD2 (6 bases). V was cut by 2 bases and J by 2 bases, with 11 bases left in between. CDR1 is KGHSH and CDR2 is LQKENI in the germline V gene. This CDR3 has 15 residues. The CDR3 DNA sequence: TGTGCCAGCTCACCAGCTAGCGCGCCCACAGATACGCAGTATTTT. Its protein product is CASSPASAPTDTQYF.

The V gene is TRBV28, the J gene TRBJ1-2; D remains ambiguous. Germline V gene sequence: CDR1 MDHEN, CDR2 SYDVKM. The V gene lost 2 bases and the J gene lost 3 bases, with 10 bases spanning the gap. CDR3 length: 14 residues. CDR3: CASSLLKGDYGYTF. The CDR3 nucleotides read TGTGCCAGCAGTTTACTAAAAGGCGACTATGGCTACACCTTC.

A single count supports this clone. The CDR3: CASGLVSGRGNQPQHF. In DNA form, the CDR3 reads TGTGCTAGTGGTTTGGTTTCAGGGAGAGGCAATCAGCCCCAGCATTTT. V and J are TRBV12-5 and TRBJ1-5, with a weak D call TRBD1 (5 bases). V dropped 0 bases and J dropped 2 bases, with 11 bases sitting between them. The CDR3 runs 16 residues. Per the germline V gene, CDR1 is LGHNT and CDR2 is FRNRAP.

The chain carries TRBV6-5 and TRBJ1-1; TRBD1 matches at 8 bases. Losses at the gene ends were 6 bases for V and 6 bases for J; bases not matched to a gene: 9. The CDR3 is 14 residues long. Germline V gene data show CDR1 as MNHEY and CDR2 as SVGAGI. In DNA form, the CDR3 reads TGTGCCAGCAGGTGGCAGGGGGCGCAGGCTGAAGCTTTCTTT. This codes for CASRWQGAQAEAFF.

This rearrangement joins TRBV11-3 to TRBJ1-1, with 7 bases lining up with TRBD1. The CDR3 loop spans 13 amino acids. Germline V gene lookup returns CDR1 SGHNT and CDR2 YENEEA. With 2 bases clipped from V and 7 bases from J, the junction kept 4 bases outside the gene matches. The CDR3 loop reads CASSLYWDSEAFF. CDR3 bases: TGTGCCAGCAGCTTATACTGGGACAGTGAAGCTTTCTTT.

To note about this clone: Different DNA sequences within this sample yield the same CDR3. The chain carries TRBV7-8 and TRBJ1-5; D might be TRBD1 (5 bases). This CDR3 contains 14 residues. CDR1 and CDR2 (germline): SGHVS, FQNEAQ. V shed 1 base and J shed 7 bases, with 11 bases lying between them. CDR3 amino acids: CASSLGRGGQPQHF. The CDR3 bases are TGTGCCAGCAGCTTAGGTCGGGGGGGGCAGCCCCAGCATTTT.

The chain links TRBV10-3 to TRBJ2-3; perhaps TRBD2 as D (6 bases). The V end was cut by 11 bases, the J end by 2 bases, with 14 bases between. The CDR3 has 13 amino acids. Per germline, CDR1 ENHRY and CDR2 SYGVKD. CDR3 protein: CAVGTHDTDTQYF. The DNA for the CDR3 is TGTGCCGTCGGGACTCACGACACAGATACGCAGTATTTT.

J is TRBJ1-2 and V is TRBV5-8, with D tentatively TRBD1 (5 bases). This CDR3 contains 15 residues. V gave up 2 bases and J gave up 8 bases, with 19 bases separating them. CDR1 and CDR2 (germline): SGHTS, YDEGEE. This CDR3 reads CASSFGTRGLGGYTF. In DNA, the CDR3 is TGTGCCAGCAGCTTCGGCACCCGGGGCCTGGGGGGCTACACCTTC.

The chain links TRBV4-2 to TRBJ1-4; D perhaps matches TRBD1 (5 bases). CDR3 length: 16 residues. V lost 3 bases to trimming and J lost 7 bases, with 18 bases between them. CDR1 is LGHNA, CDR2 YNFKEQ, per germline. The CDR3 region is CASSHPPGDQSEKLFF. As DNA, the CDR3 is TGTGCCAGCAGCCATCCGCCCGGGGACCAGTCTGAAAAACTGTTTTTT.

The rearrangement links TRBV5-4 to TRBJ2-7; the D call may be TRBD1 or TRBD2 (5 bases each). The germline CDR1 and CDR2 sequences are SGHNT and YYREEE (reference sequence). The CDR3 consists of 13 residues. V lost 3 bases, J lost 3 bases, and 10 bases lay in between. CDR3 sequence reads: CASSWDPFYEQYF. The CDR3 coding sequence is TGTGCCAGCAGCTGGGACCCTTTCTACGAGCAGTACTTC.

J is TRBJ1-1 and V is TRBV3-1 (or the pseudogene TRBV3-2), with D perhaps TRBD1 (5 bases). CDR3 size: 14 residues. Deletions cut 6 bases from V and 1 base from J, with 12 bases between. Germline lookup yields CDR1 LGHDT and CDR2 YNNKEL (reference sequence). The CDR3 sequence: CASRPPTANTEAFF. For the CDR3, the DNA is TGTGCCAGCAGGCCGCCGACAGCGAACACTGAAGCTTTCTTT.